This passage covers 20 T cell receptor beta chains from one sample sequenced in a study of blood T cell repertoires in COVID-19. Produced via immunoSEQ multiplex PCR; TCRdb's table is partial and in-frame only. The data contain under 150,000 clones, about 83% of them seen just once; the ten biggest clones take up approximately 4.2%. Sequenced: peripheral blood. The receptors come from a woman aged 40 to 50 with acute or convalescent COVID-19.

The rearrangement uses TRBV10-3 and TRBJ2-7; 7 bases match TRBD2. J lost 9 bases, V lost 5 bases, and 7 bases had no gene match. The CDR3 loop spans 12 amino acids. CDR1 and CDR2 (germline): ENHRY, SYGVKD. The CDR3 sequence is CAISLSGEGQYF. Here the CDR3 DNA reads TGTGCCATCAGTTTGAGCGGGGAGGGGCAGTACTTC.

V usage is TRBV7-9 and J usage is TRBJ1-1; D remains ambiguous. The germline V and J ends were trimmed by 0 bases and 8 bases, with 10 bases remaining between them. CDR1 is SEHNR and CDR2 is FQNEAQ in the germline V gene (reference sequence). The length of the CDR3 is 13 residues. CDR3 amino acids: CASSLASHEEAFF. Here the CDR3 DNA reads TGTGCCAGCAGCTTAGCGTCACACGAAGAAGCTTTCTTT.

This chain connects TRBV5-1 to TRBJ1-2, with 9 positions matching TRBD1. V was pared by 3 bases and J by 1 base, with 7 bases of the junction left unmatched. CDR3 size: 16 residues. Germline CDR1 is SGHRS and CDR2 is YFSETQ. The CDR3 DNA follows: TGCGCCAGCAGCTGGGGGACAGGGAGCCTTAACTATGGCTACACCTTC. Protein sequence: CASSWGTGSLNYGYTF. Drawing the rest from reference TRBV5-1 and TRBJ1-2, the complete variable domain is KAGVTQTPRYLIKTRGQQVTLSCSPISGHRSVSWYQQTPGQGLQFLFEYFSETQRNKGNFPGRFSGRQFSNSRSEMNVSTLELGDSALYLCASSWGTGSLNYGYTFGSGTRLTVV.

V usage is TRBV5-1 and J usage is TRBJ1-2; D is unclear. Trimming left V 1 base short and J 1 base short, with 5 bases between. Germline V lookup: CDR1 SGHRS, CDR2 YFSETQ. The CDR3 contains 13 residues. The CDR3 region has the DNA TGCGCCAGCAGCTTGCAGATTAACTATGGCTACACCTTC. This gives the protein CASSLQINYGYTF.

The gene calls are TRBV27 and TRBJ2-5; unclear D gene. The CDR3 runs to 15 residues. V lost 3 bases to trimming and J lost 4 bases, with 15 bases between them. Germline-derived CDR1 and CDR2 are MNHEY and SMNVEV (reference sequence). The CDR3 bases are TGTGCCAGCAGTTTGGGCCACAGATTTCCAGAGACCCAGTACTTC. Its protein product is CASSLGHRFPETQYF.

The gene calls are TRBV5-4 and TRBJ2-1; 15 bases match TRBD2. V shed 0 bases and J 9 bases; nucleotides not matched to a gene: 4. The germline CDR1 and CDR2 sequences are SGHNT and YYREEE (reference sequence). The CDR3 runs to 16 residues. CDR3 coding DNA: TGTGCCAGCAGCTTGGCGCCGGGACTAGCGGGAGGTGAGCAGTTCTTC. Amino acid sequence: CASSLAPGLAGGEQFF.

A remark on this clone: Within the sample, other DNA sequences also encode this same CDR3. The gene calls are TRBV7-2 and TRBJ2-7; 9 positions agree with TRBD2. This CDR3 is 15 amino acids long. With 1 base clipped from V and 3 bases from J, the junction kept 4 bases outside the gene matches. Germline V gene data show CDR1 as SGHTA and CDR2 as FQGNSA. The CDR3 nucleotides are TGTGCCAGCAGCTTAGAGGCGGGGGGGTTCTACGAGCAGTACTTC. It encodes CASSLEAGGFYEQYF.

The CDR3 loop reads CASSGTGFLEETQYF. In DNA, the CDR3 is TGTGCCAGCAGCGGGACAGGGTTCCTTGAAGAGACCCAGTACTTC. The V and J genes are TRBV9 and TRBJ2-5; TRBD1 matches 8 bases. V gave up 3 bases and J gave up 3 bases; unmatched junction bases: 7. The CDR3 sequence is 15 residues long. The germline V gene has CDR1 SGDLS and CDR2 YYNGEE.

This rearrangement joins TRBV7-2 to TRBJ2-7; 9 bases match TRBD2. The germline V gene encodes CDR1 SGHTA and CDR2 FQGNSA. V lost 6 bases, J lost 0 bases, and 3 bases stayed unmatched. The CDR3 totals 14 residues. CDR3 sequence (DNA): TGTGCCAGCAGACTAGCGGGCTCCTCCTACGAGCAGTACTTC. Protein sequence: CASRLAGSSYEQYF.

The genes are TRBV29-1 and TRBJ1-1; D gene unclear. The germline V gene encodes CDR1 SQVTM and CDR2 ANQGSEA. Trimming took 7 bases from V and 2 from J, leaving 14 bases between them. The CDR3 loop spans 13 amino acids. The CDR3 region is CSARWRVNTEAFF. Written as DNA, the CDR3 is TGCAGCGCCCGTTGGCGGGTAAACACTGAAGCTTTCTTT.

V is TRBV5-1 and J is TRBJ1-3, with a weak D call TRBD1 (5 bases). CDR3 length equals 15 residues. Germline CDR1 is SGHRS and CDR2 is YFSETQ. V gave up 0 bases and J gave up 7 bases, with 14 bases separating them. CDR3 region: CASSLEGRDWNTIYF. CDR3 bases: TGCGCCAGCAGCTTGGAGGGCAGGGACTGGAACACCATATATTTT.

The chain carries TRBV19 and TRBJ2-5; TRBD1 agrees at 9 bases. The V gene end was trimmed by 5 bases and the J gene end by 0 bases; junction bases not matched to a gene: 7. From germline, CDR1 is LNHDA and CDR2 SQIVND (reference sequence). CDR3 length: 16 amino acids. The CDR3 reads CASSAGQGSYQETQYF. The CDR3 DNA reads TGTGCCAGTAGTGCGGGACAGGGAAGCTACCAAGAGACCCAGTACTTC.

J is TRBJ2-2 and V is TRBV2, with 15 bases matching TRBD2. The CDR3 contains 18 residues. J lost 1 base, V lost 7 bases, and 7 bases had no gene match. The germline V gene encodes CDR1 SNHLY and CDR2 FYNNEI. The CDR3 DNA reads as TGTGCCAGCACCTGGACTAGCGGGGGGGCTGGGAACACCGGGGAGCTGTTTTTT. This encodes CASTWTSGGAGNTGELFF.

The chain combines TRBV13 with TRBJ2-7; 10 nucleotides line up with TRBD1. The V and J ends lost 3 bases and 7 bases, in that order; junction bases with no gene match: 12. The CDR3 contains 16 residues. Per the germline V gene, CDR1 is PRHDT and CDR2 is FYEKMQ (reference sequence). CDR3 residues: CASSFRSGTGEREQYF. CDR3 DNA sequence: TGTGCCAGCAGCTTTCGCTCCGGGACAGGGGAGCGTGAGCAGTACTTC.

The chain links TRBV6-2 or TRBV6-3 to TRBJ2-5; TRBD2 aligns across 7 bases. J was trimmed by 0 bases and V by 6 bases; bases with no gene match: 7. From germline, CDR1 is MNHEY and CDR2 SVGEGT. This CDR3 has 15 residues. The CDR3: CASSLRLADQETQYF. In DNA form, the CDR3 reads TGTGCCAGCAGCTTAAGACTAGCAGACCAAGAGACCCAGTACTTC.

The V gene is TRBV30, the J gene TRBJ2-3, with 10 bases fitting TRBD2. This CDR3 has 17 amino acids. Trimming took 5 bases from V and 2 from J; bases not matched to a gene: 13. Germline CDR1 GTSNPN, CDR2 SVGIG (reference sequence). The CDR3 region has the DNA TGTGCCTGGGATGGAAAAAAAGCGGGGGGGCTCACAGATACGCAGTATTTT. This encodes CAWDGKKAGGLTDTQYF.

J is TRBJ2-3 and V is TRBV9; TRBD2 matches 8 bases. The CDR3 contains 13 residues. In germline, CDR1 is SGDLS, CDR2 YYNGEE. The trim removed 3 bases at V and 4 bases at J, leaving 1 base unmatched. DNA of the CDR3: TGTGCCAGCAGCGCCGGGGGGGCAGATACGCAGTATTTT. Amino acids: CASSAGGADTQYF.

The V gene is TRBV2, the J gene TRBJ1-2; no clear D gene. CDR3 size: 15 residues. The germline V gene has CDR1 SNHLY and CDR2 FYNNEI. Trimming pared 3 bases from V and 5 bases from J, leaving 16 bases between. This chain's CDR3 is CASSDLGSRGYGYTF. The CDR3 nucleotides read TGTGCCAGCAGTGATCTGGGGTCACGAGGGTATGGCTACACCTTC.

CDR3 sequence reads: CASSSHRGVYNEQFF. CDR3 coding DNA: TGTGCCAGCAGCTCCCACAGGGGGGTATACAATGAGCAGTTCTTC. This chain uses TRBV9 with TRBJ2-1; 8 bases agree with TRBD1. The V gene end was trimmed by 4 bases and the J gene end by 4 bases; junction bases not matched to a gene: 7. The CDR3 spans 15 residues. Germline V gene sequence: CDR1 SGDLS, CDR2 YYNGEE.

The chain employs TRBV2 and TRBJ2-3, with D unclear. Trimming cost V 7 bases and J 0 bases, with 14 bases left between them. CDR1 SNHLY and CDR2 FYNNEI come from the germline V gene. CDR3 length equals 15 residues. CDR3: CASTSGRWSTDTQYF. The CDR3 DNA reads TGTGCCAGCACCTCTGGGCGCTGGAGCACAGATACGCAGTATTTT. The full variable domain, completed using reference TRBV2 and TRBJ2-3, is EPEVTQTPSHQVTQMGQEVILRCVPISNHLYFYWYRQILGQKVEFLVSFYNNEISEKSEIFDDQFSVERPDGSNFTLKIRSTKLEDSAMYFCASTSGRWSTDTQYFGPGTRLTVL.